This entry lists 14 T cell receptor beta chains sequenced from one sample in a study of OX40 agonist ivuxolimab in advanced cancers. Produced via immunoSEQ multiplex PCR; TCRdb's table is partial and in-frame only. The data show fewer than 85,000 clones, 70% to 90% seen once. The specimen was CD4+ or CD8+ T cells sorted from blood, collected in a trial of the OX40 agonist ivuxolimab. All receptors come from an adult with an advanced solid tumor such as melanoma, head and neck, liver or kidney cancer.

This sequence joins TRBV19 and TRBJ1-5; no firm D call. Germline V gives CDR1 LNHDA, CDR2 SQIVND (reference sequence). This CDR3 is 14 amino acids long. Trimming took 3 bases from V and 2 from J, leaving 8 bases between them. CDR3 amino acids: CASSIQRGNQPQHF. Here the CDR3 DNA reads TGTGCCAGTAGTATTCAGAGGGGCAATCAGCCCCAGCATTTT.

The chain is built from TRBV30 and TRBJ2-7; D gene uncertain. Trimming took 3 bases from V and 9 from J, leaving 24 bases between them. This CDR3 is 15 amino acids long. The germline V gene encodes CDR1 GTSNPN and CDR2 SVGIG (reference sequence). CDR3 in amino acids: CAWRQNPGPSYGQYF. DNA for the CDR3: TGTGCCTGGAGGCAAAATCCGGGTCCCAGCTATGGGCAGTACTTC.

This clone was picked up one time. The chain uses TRBV27 and TRBJ2-7; TRBD1 aligns across 7 bases. The length of the CDR3 is 13 residues. The V and J ends lost 5 bases and 1 base, in that order; junction bases with no gene match: 2. Germline CDR1 reads MNHEY; CDR2 reads SMNVEV (reference sequence). This CDR3 is CASSRGQSYEQYF. The CDR3 coding sequence is TGTGCCAGCAGTCGGGGACAGTCCTACGAGCAGTACTTC.

V and J are TRBV10-3 and TRBJ1-1; maybe TRBD1 (5 bases). Germline-derived CDR1 and CDR2 are ENHRY and SYGVKD. The length of the CDR3 is 14 residues. V was cut by 5 bases and J by 3 bases, with 13 bases left in between. CDR3 nucleotide sequence: TGTGCCATCAGTTATGGGGGAACGGACACTGAAGCTTTCTTT. Its protein is CAISYGGTDTEAFF.

This rearrangement joins TRBV30 to TRBJ2-6; no firm D call. The germline CDR1 and CDR2 sequences are GTSNPN and SVGIG (reference sequence). Trimming removed 2 bases from V and 4 bases from J, with 9 bases in between. The CDR3 length is 14 residues. The DNA of the CDR3 is TGTGCCTGGAGTACCCGATCCGGGGCCAACGTCCTGACTTTC. Its translation: CAWSTRSGANVLTF.

This clone was seen only a few times. The chain links TRBV5-1 to TRBJ1-2; the match to TRBD1 covers 7 bases. Germline CDR1 SGHRS, CDR2 YFSETQ. The CDR3 runs 13 residues. Losses at the gene ends were 7 bases for V and 8 bases for J; bases not matched to a gene: 11. CDR3 region: CASAVRDSGGYTF. CDR3 nucleotide sequence: TGCGCCAGCGCCGTTCGGGACAGTGGGGGCTACACCTTC.

The chain employs TRBV10-2 and TRBJ1-2; tentatively, D is TRBD1 (5 bases). Germline V lookup: CDR1 WSHSY, CDR2 SAAADI. The CDR3 extends over 16 amino acids. Trimming pared 7 bases from V and 2 bases from J, leaving 20 bases between. CDR3: CASTPGIYGGNYGYTF. In nucleotides, the CDR3 is TGCGCCAGCACGCCTGGGATTTATGGGGGGAACTATGGCTACACCTTC.

The chain carries TRBV14 and TRBJ2-3; tentatively, D is TRBD2 (5 bases). V shed 4 bases and J shed 3 bases, with 23 bases lying between them. In germline, CDR1 is SGHDN, CDR2 FVKESK. The CDR3 runs to 18 residues. DNA of the CDR3: TGTGCCAGCAGCCGGAGAGGTGGACTTACAAGGGATACAGATACGCAGTATTTT. Protein: CASSRRGGLTRDTDTQYF.

CDR3: CASSQGLLAGETQYF. DNA for the CDR3: TGCGCCAGCAGCCAAGGGCTCCTAGCGGGGGAGACCCAGTACTTC. The gene calls are TRBV4-3 and TRBJ2-5, with 9 bases that match TRBD2. The length of the CDR3 is 15 residues. Germline-derived CDR1 and CDR2 are LGHNA and YSLEER. The trim removed 1 base at V and 5 bases at J, leaving 5 bases unmatched.

This clone was seen only once. This chain links TRBV27 with TRBJ2-3, with 8 bases that match TRBD1. The CDR3 is 17 amino acids. From germline, CDR1 is MNHEY and CDR2 SMNVEV (reference sequence). Trimming took 2 bases from V and 4 from J; bases not matched to a gene: 11. The CDR3: CASSLNGARGPPDTQYF. CDR3 coding DNA: TGTGCCAGCAGTTTAAACGGGGCCAGGGGGCCCCCAGATACGCAGTATTTT.

The V call is TRBV11-2, the J call TRBJ2-7, with TRBD2 identical over 12 bases. CDR1 SGHAT and CDR2 FQNNGV come from the germline V gene. The CDR3 spans 15 residues. J lost 6 bases, V lost 5 bases, and 8 bases had no gene match. CDR3: CASSRRLAGVGEQYF. DNA for the CDR3: TGTGCCAGCAGCCGCAGACTAGCGGGAGTGGGCGAGCAGTACTTC.

The chain links TRBV11-2 to TRBJ2-1, with D perhaps matching TRBD1 (5 bases). The CDR3 has 15 residues. Germline CDR1 is SGHAT and CDR2 is FQNNGV. V was cut by 2 bases and J by 6 bases, with 14 bases left in between. CDR3 sequence: CASSLHGSRGNEQFF. The CDR3 bases are TGTGCCAGCAGCTTACACGGTAGTAGGGGCAATGAGCAGTTCTTC. Full variable domain (rest looked up from reference TRBV11-2 and TRBJ2-1): EAGVAQSPRYKIIEKRQSVAFWCNPISGHATLYWYQQILGQGPKLLIQFQNNGVVDDSQLPKDRFSAERLKGVDSTLKIQPAKLEDSAVYLCASSLHGSRGNEQFFGPGTRLTVL.

The chain links TRBV19 to TRBJ2-1, with TRBD2 identical over 14 bases. The V and J ends lost 6 bases and 1 base, in that order; junction bases with no gene match: 11. CDR3 size: 19 residues. Germline CDR1 reads LNHDA; CDR2 reads SQIVND (reference sequence). Written as DNA, the CDR3 is TGTGCCAGTAGATACGGCGGGACTAGCGGGAGAGGGTCCTACAATGAGCAGTTCTTC. Amino acid sequence: CASRYGGTSGRGSYNEQFF.

The chain combines TRBV6-6 with TRBJ1-6, with D tentatively TRBD1 (6 bases). There are 13 residues in the CDR3. V gave up 10 bases and J gave up 3 bases, with 10 bases separating them. The V gene's germline CDR1 is MNHNY and CDR2 SVGAGI (reference sequence). The CDR3 bases are TGTGCCACCAGGGACATCTATAATTCACCCCTCCACTTT. Translation gives CATRDIYNSPLHF.